The subject of this entry is one T cell receptor beta chain. Its specificity is not known. Per the germline V gene, CDR1 is SGHVS and CDR2 is FQNEAQ. Trimming shortened V by 4 bases and J by 1 base, and 8 bases separated the two germline ends. This CDR3 spans 13 amino acids. These data originate in a study of T cell responses to AZD1222 COVID-19 vaccine. Whole-study results and caveats: Following two doses of AZD1222, Spike-specific TCR breadth and depth rose.

Profiled with immunoSEQ multiplex PCR; TCRdb holds only in-frame clones, not every one. The table shows under 120,000 clones, with approximately 96% occurring only once. The V call is TRBV7-8, the J call TRBJ2-7; D unclear. The sequence derives from an adult in good health. The sequences come from peripheral blood, collected on day 0 of AZD1222 vaccination. CDR3: CASSSTFSYEQYF. CDR3 bases: TGTGCCAGCAGCTCGACCTTTTCCTACGAGCAGTACTTC.